Shown below are 20 T cell receptor beta chains from a single sample sequenced in a study of naive and memory T cell subsets. An equimolar mix of two oligonucleotides served as the beta constant-region primer for TRBC1 and TRBC2. TCRdb ran MiXCR on the UMI-ligation and nested PCR reads and lists one entry per CDR3 protein. The table lists 140,000 to 150,000 distinct CDR3 sequences, over 15% of them singletons. Sequences were obtained from naive CD4+ T cells from blood. Source of these receptors: a human donor in good health.

This clonotype appeared a few times. V is TRBV7-8 and J is TRBJ1-3, with no clear D. Germline-derived CDR1 and CDR2 are SGHVS and FQNEAQ. V dropped 0 bases and J dropped 7 bases, with 7 bases sitting between them. CDR3 length: 13 amino acids. In DNA, the CDR3 is TGTGCCAGCAGCTTAGCGTACGAGAACACCATATATTTT. It yields the protein CASSLAYENTIYF. Full variable domain (missing parts from reference TRBV7-8 and TRBJ1-3): GAGVSQSPRYKVAKRGQDVALRCDPISGHVSLFWYQQALGQGPEFLTYFQNEAQLDKSGLPSDRFFAERPEGSVSTLKIQRTQQEDSAVYLCASSLAYENTIYFGEGSWLTVV.

A few counts support this clonotype. J is TRBJ2-5 and V is TRBV30; D is uncertain. V shed 4 bases and J shed 2 bases, with 5 bases lying between them. The germline V gene has CDR1 GTSNPN and CDR2 SVGIG (reference sequence). This CDR3 is built from 11 residues. CDR3 amino acids: CAWTGQETQYF. CDR3 nucleotide sequence: TGTGCCTGGACGGGTCAAGAGACCCAGTACTTC.

With respect to this clonotype: A read error may be the cause here, since a much bigger clone is one base away. The rearrangement joins TRBV29-1 to TRBJ2-7; D not certain. The V gene lost 1 base and the J gene lost 7 bases, with 8 bases spanning the gap. CDR1 is SQVTM, CDR2 ANQGSEA, per germline. The CDR3 runs to 11 residues. DNA for the CDR3: TGCAGCGTTGAAGTCTCGTTGGAGCAGTACTTC. It is translated as CSVEVSLEQYF.

The chain uses TRBV10-3 and TRBJ2-1; 13 nucleotides match TRBD2. Trimming took 6 bases from V and 4 from J; bases not matched to a gene: 9. Germline CDR1 is ENHRY and CDR2 is SYGVKD. The CDR3 has 17 amino acids. The CDR3 region has the DNA TGTGCCATCAGACCGGGGACTAGCGGGAATGAATACAATGAGCAGTTCTTC. This sequence encodes CAIRPGTSGNEYNEQFF.

This clonotype showed up just a few times. V usage is TRBV20-1 and J usage is TRBJ2-7; tentative D call: TRBD1 (5 bases). This CDR3 region has 14 residues. The ends were cut back, 0 bases at V and 2 bases at J, with 11 bases in the middle. In germline, CDR1 is DFQATT, CDR2 SNEGSKA (reference sequence). The CDR3 region is CSAREWRQTYEQYF. Here the CDR3 DNA reads TGCAGTGCTAGAGAGTGGAGACAGACCTACGAGCAGTACTTC.

The chain links TRBV3-1 to TRBJ1-2; 9 bases align to TRBD1. Per germline, CDR1 LGHDT and CDR2 YNNKEL (reference sequence). Unmatched junction bases numbered 5, after V lost 0 bases and J lost 6 bases. The CDR3 spans 15 residues. CDR3 bases: TGTGCCAGCAGCCAAGAACAGGGGGCTGGTGATGGCTACACCTTC. Translating it yields CASSQEQGAGDGYTF.

This rearrangement joins TRBV4-1 to TRBJ1-1, with D perhaps TRBD1 (5 bases). V was clipped by 0 bases and J by 8 bases, with 22 bases between them. Germline lookup yields CDR1 MGHRA and CDR2 YSYEKL. The CDR3 has 17 residues. The CDR3 reads CASSQDVEGMGRSEAFF. CDR3 DNA: TGCGCCAGCAGCCAAGATGTGGAGGGGATGGGGAGATCCGAAGCTTTCTTT.

The V call is TRBV6-2 or TRBV6-3, the J call TRBJ2-4; 12 bases map to TRBD1. The CDR3 is 14 amino acids. Looked up from germline, CDR1 is MNHEY and CDR2 is SVGEGT. The junction had 11 bases not matched to a gene; V was cut back by 5 bases and J by 15 bases. The DNA for the CDR3 is TGTGCCAGCAGTCGTCGTACCGGGACAGGGGGCATGTACTTC. Translated, it gives CASSRRTGTGGMYF.

The V call is TRBV3-1, the J call TRBJ2-2, with TRBD2 matching over 9 bases. V was clipped by 1 base and J by 4 bases; unmatched bases: 10. CDR1 and CDR2 from the germline V gene are LGHDT and YNNKEL (reference sequence). CDR3 length: 18 residues. The CDR3 is CASSQAKLAGIGTGELFF. The CDR3 region has the DNA TGTGCCAGCAGCCAAGCCAAGCTAGCGGGAATAGGCACCGGGGAGCTGTTTTTT.

This clonotype occurred a few times. This chain connects TRBV7-3 to TRBJ1-6; TRBD1 agrees at 9 bases. The J segment lost 6 bases and the V segment lost 4 bases, leaving 1 base of the junction unmatched. There are 14 residues in the CDR3. Germline V gene sequence: CDR1 SGHTA, CDR2 FQGTGA. CDR3 region: CASSSQGANSPLHF. The CDR3 nucleotides read TGTGCCAGCAGCTCACAGGGGGCTAATTCACCCCTCCACTTT.

This clonotype was detected only a few times. This chain connects TRBV24-1 to TRBJ2-3, with D maybe TRBD2 (6 bases). CDR3 length: 16 amino acids. V was clipped by 4 bases and J by 1 base, with 14 bases between them. The germline gives CDR1 KGHDR, CDR2 SFDVKD. The CDR3 spells CATSEKSGSRTDTQYF. The CDR3 DNA reads TGTGCCACCAGTGAAAAAAGCGGGTCCCGCACAGATACGCAGTATTTT.

V usage is TRBV3-1 and J usage is TRBJ1-5; unclear D gene. Germline V gene lookup returns CDR1 LGHDT and CDR2 YNNKEL (reference sequence). The V end was cut by 0 bases, the J end by 2 bases, with 8 bases between. The CDR3 contains 15 residues. The CDR3 bases are TGTGCCAGCAGCCAAGAAGGACGGGGCAATCAGCCCCAGCATTTT. Protein sequence: CASSQEGRGNQPQHF. The variable domain in full, with the rest retrieved from reference TRBV3-1 and TRBJ1-5, is DTAVSQTPKYLVTQMGNDKSIKCEQNLGHDTMYWYKQDSKKFLKIMFSYNNKELIINETVPNRFSPKSPDKAHLNLHINSLELGDSAVYFCASSQEGRGNQPQHFGDGTRLSIL.

V and J are TRBV10-3 and TRBJ2-5; 7 bases line up with TRBD1. The CDR3 is 15 residues long. With 6 bases clipped from V and 1 base from J, the junction kept 8 bases outside the gene matches. Germline CDR1 is ENHRY and CDR2 is SYGVKD. CDR3 amino acids: CAIRGSDRVQETQYF. The CDR3 coding sequence is TGTGCCATCAGGGGAAGCGACAGGGTCCAAGAGACCCAGTACTTC.

V usage is TRBV18 and J usage is TRBJ2-7; 10 bases are shared with TRBD1. The CDR3 is 15 amino acids. Germline CDR1 reads KGHSH; CDR2 reads LQKENI. V shed 2 bases and J 2 bases; nucleotides not matched to a gene: 3. CDR3 DNA sequence: TGTGCCAGCTCACCAGAGACAGGGGGCACCTACGAGCAGTACTTC. Translation gives CASSPETGGTYEQYF.

The chain carries TRBV5-1 and TRBJ2-3, with D hard to call. V was clipped by 0 bases and J by 1 base, with 9 bases between them. The CDR3 totals 15 residues. CDR1 is SGHRS, CDR2 YFSETQ, per germline. The CDR3 DNA sequence: TGCGCCAGCAGCTTGGCCAGAATGCGCACAGATACGCAGTATTTT. Protein: CASSLARMRTDTQYF.

As DNA, the CDR3 is TGCGCCAGCAGCCTCGGCCTGGAACAGAGCACCGGGGAGCTGTTTTTT. Protein product: CASSLGLEQSTGELFF. V is TRBV4-1 and J is TRBJ2-2; D call uncertain. Germline V gives CDR1 MGHRA, CDR2 YSYEKL. The CDR3 has 16 amino acids. The V end was cut by 4 bases, the J end by 4 bases, with 16 bases between.

This clonotype was observed a few times. The genes are TRBV9 and TRBJ2-3; 8 nucleotides align to TRBD1. This CDR3 spans 15 amino acids. Trimming took 0 bases from V and 6 from J; bases not matched to a gene: 6. Per germline, CDR1 SGDLS and CDR2 YYNGEE. CDR3 sequence: CASSVEGAGGDTQYF. Written as DNA, the CDR3 is TGTGCCAGCAGCGTAGAGGGGGCAGGGGGCGATACGCAGTATTTT.

J is TRBJ2-3 and V is TRBV6-5; 7 nucleotides match TRBD2. The CDR3 contains 16 residues. The trim removed 0 bases at V and 3 bases at J, leaving 6 bases unmatched. Germline CDR1 reads MNHEY; CDR2 reads SVGAGI. CDR3 in amino acids: CASSYSLAGATDTQYF. CDR3 coding DNA: TGTGCCAGCAGTTACTCGTTGGCGGGAGCTACAGATACGCAGTATTTT.

V and J are TRBV21-1 and TRBJ2-1; the table gives TRBD2 as D, unverified against the DNA. TRBV21-1 is annotated as a pseudogene. The CDR3 loop spans 14 amino acids. Written as DNA, the CDR3 is TGTGCCACCAGCACTGGCGGGAGGGGAGGTGAGCAGTTCTTC. Its translation is CATSTGGRGGEQFF.

This clonotype has a handful of counts. J is TRBJ2-1 and V is TRBV5-1; 10 nucleotides line up with TRBD2. Per germline, CDR1 SGHRS and CDR2 YFSETQ. The V and J ends lost 1 base and 8 bases, in that order; junction bases with no gene match: 9. The CDR3 is 16 amino acids. The CDR3 nucleotides read TGCGCCAGCAGCTTGAGTCTAGCGGGAGAGATGTATGAGCAGTTCTTC. This gives the protein CASSLSLAGEMYEQFF.